This TCR beta chain is from a study of CD8+ T cells in alopecia areata. Findings of the study overall: Researchers report lesional scalp, most notably alopecia totalis/universalis, outstripped normal scalp in clonality.

Reverse transcription of extracted RNA yielded cDNA, which provided the sequencing template. Assay: immunoSEQ multiplex PCR; the TCRdb copy retains only in-frame clones and omits some. This sample carries more than 100,000 clones, approximately 53% of them seen once, and the ten largest clones take 3.5% to 5%. Germline assignment: CDR1 MNHEY and CDR2 SMNVEV (reference sequence). The length of the CDR3 is 15 residues. The germline V and J ends were trimmed by 0 bases and 1 base, with 7 bases remaining between them. Concerning this clone itself: Its target is not known.

Here the sequenced sample was CD4+ T cells sorted from blood, taken at week 0. The origin of this receptor is a human donor with alopecia areata. This chain uses TRBV27 with TRBJ1-3; D gene unclear. The CDR3 sequence is CASSLSSGSGNTIYF. Written as DNA, the CDR3 is TGTGCCAGCAGTTTATCAAGTGGGTCTGGAAACACCATATATTTT.